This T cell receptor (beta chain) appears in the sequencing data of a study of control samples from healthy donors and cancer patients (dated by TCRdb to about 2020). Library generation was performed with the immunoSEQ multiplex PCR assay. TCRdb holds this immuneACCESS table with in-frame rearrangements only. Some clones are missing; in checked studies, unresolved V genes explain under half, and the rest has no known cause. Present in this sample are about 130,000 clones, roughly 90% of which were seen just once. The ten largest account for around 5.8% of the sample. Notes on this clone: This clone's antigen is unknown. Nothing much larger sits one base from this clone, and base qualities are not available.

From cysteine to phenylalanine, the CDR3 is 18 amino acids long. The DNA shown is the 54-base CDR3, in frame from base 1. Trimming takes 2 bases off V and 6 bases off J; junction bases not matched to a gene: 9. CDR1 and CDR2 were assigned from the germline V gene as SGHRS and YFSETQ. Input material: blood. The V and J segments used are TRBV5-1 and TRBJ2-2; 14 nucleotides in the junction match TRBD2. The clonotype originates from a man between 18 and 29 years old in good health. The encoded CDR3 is CASSLDYGTSGGAGELFF. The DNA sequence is TGCGCCAGCAGCTTAGACTACGGGACTAGCGGGGGAGCCGGGGAGCTGTTTTTT. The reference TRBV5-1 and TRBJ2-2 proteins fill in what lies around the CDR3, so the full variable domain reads KAGVTQTPRYLIKTRGQQVTLSCSPISGHRSVSWYQQTPGQGLQFLFEYFSETQRNKGNFPGRFSGRQFSNSRSEMNVSTLELGDSALYLCASSLDYGTSGGAGELFFGEGSRLTVL.